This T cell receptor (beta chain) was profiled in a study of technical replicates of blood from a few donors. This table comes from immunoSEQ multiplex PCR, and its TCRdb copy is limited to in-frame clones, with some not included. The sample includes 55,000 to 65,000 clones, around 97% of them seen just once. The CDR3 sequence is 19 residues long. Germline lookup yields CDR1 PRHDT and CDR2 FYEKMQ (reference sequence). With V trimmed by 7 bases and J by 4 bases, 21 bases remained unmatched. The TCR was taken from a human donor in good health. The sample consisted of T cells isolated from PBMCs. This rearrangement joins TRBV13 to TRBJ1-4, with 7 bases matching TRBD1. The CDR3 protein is CASTTLGQRGIRHNEKLFF. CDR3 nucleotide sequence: TGTGCCAGCACCACCCTGGGACAGCGAGGGATCCGACATAATGAAAAACTGTTTTTT.